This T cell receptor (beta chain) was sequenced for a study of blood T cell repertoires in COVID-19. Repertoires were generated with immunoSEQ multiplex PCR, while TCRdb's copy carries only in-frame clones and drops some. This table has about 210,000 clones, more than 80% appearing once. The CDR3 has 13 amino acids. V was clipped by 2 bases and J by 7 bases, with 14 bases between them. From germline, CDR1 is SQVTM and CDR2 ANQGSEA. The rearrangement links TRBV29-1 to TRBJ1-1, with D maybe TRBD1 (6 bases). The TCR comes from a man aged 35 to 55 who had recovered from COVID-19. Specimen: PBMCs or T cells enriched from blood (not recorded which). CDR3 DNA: TGCAGCGTTGAATGGGGGGGGCGCGGTGAAGCTTTCTTT. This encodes CSVEWGGRGEAFF.